This T cell receptor beta chain was sequenced during a study of T-cell reconstitution after alpha-beta-depleted transplantation in children. Between the trimmed V and J ends, which lost 6 bases and 4 bases, there was a span of 13 bases. Germline V gene lookup returns CDR1 DFQATT and CDR2 SNEGSKA (reference sequence). This CDR3 has 12 residues. This clonotype was detected ten times or more. Its specificity is unknown. Study-level points and caveats: T-cell counts and diversity at one year post-transplant came mainly from newly produced T cells. Surviving recipient T cells and thymic progenitors underlay high day-60 TCRbeta diversity in some patients. Approximately two months post-transplant, alpha-beta T cells reportedly originated from several hundred expanded graft clones.

Preparation of the TCRbeta library involved a method that used unique molecular identifiers. TCRdb processed the PCR reads anew with MiXCR; each CDR3 protein has one entry. The profile covers 250,000 to 300,000 distinct CDR3 sequences, with approximately 10% appearing a single time and around 24% taken by the ten largest. The chain joins TRBV20-1 to TRBJ2-7; D remains ambiguous. This sequence originates from a male patient aged 2-15 years who had a stem cell transplant for chronic granulomatous disease, so the T cells may come from the graft donor. Sequenced material: peripheral blood, taken 180 days after TCRalphabeta/CD19-depleted stem cell transplant. CDR3 nucleotide sequence: TGCAGTGCAATAATAGGACCTTACGAGCAGTACTTC. This sequence encodes CSAIIGPYEQYF.